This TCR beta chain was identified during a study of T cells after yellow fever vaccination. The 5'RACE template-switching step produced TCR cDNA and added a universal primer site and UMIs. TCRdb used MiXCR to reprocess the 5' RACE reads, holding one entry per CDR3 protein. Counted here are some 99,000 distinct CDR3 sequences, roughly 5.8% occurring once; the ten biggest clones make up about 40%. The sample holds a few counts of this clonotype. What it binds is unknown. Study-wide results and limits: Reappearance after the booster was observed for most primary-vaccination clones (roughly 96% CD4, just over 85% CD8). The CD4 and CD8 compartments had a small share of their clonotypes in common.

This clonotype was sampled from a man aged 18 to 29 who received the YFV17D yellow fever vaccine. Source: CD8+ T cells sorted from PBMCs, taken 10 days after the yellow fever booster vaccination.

The CDR3 sequence is CASSPPSSTGRNYEQYF. CDR3 nucleotides: TGTGCCAGCAGCCCCCCCTCGTCGACAGGGCGTAACTACGAGCAGTACTTC. The chain couples TRBV7-9 to TRBJ2-7; 7 nucleotides agree with TRBD1. Per germline, CDR1 SEHNR and CDR2 FQNEAQ (reference sequence). Unmatched junction bases numbered 16, after V lost 5 bases and J lost 3 bases. The CDR3 loop spans 17 amino acids. Full variable domain (missing parts from reference TRBV7-9 and TRBJ2-7): DTGVSQNPRHKITKRGQNVTFRCDPISEHNRLYWYRQTLGQGPEFLTYFQNEAQLEKSRLLSDRFSAERPKGSFSTLEIQRTEQGDSAMYLCASSPPSSTGRNYEQYFGPGTRLTVT.